A selection of T cell receptor beta chains follows, all from one sample in a study of CD8 T cells in ankylosing spondylitis. A single record per CDR3 protein comes from TCRdb applying MiXCR to the 5' RACE reads. The table has 150,000 to 250,000 distinct CDR3 sequences, roughly 13% seen once. The material sequenced was blood, either unsorted or a sorted T cell fraction (not recorded which). These receptors were collected from a male donor with ankylosing spondylitis or in good health (not recorded which). The CDR3 runs from the conserved cysteine through the conserved F or W. Fields, in order: J gene, V gene, D gene, clone size, CDR3 DNA, CDR3 protein. The D gene is left open where the match is weak. Size is stated for part of the rows, as once, few or many counts, or as a class when the clone is expanded.

>TRBJ2-7|TRBV15|.|many
TGTGCCACCAGCAGAGTTCGGGACTTGCAATACGAGCAGTACTTC
CATSRVRDLQYEQYF
>TRBJ2-3|TRBV30|.|.
TGTGCCTGGTCGGACAGTCCTAGCACAGATACGCAGTATTTT
CAWSDSPSTDTQYF
>TRBJ1-2|TRBV2|TRBD1|few
TGTGCCAGCAGCTCCGGGACAGCCTATGGCTACACCTTC
CASSSGTAYGYTF
>TRBJ1-2|TRBV7-8|.|few
TGTGCCAGCAGCTTTACCTGGAGAGAGGAAACTTCTAACTATGGCTACACCTTC
CASSFTWREETSNYGYTF
>TRBJ2-1|TRBV4-1|.|.
TGCGCCAGCAGCCAAGTCGCACAGGGCAATGAGCAGTTCTTC
CASSQVAQGNEQFF
>TRBJ2-1|TRBV19|TRBD2|few
TGTGCCAGTAGTATCCTCCTTCGGACTAGCGGTTACAATGAGCAGTTCTTC
CASSILLRTSGYNEQFF
>TRBJ2-5|TRBV11-2|.|many
TGTGCCAGCAGCTTAGACAGGGGAGATGGGGAGACCCAGTACTTC
CASSLDRGDGETQYF
>TRBJ1-6|TRBV4-1|TRBD1|.
TGCGCCAGCAGCCACGAGGGACAGGAACGTTATAATTCACCCCTCCACTTT
CASSHEGQERYNSPLHF
>TRBJ2-3|TRBV30|.|.
TGTGCCTGGAGGGAAGGAGGGGGCTTCACAGATACGCAGTATTTT
CAWREGGGFTDTQYF
>TRBJ2-3|TRBV24-1|.|few
TGTGCCACCAGTGATTCGTTGACAGAAAGCACAGATACGCAGTATTTT
CATSDSLTESTDTQYF
>TRBJ1-5|TRBV6-1|.|.
TGTGCCAGCCGTATAGGATACAATCAGCCCCAGCATTTT
CASRIGYNQPQHF
>TRBJ1-1|TRBV10-3|.|few
TGTGCCATCAGTGAAGGGGGGGTGAACACTGAAGCTTTCTTT
CAISEGGVNTEAFF
>TRBJ2-1|TRBV7-7|TRBD2|few
TGTGCCAGCAGCTTAGAGGCGGGAGTTGTCTACAATGAGCAGTTCTTC
CASSLEAGVVYNEQFF
>TRBJ2-1|TRBV11-3|.|few
TGTGCCAGCAGCTTAGTGTATTCGGATGAGCAGTTCTTC
CASSLVYSDEQFF
>TRBJ2-1|TRBV6-2/TRBV6-3|TRBD2|.
TGTGCCAGCAGTCCCGCGGCAGCGGGGGGGCCTCCCTACAATGAGCAGTTCTTC
CASSPAAAGGPPYNEQFF
>TRBJ1-3|TRBV6-1|TRBD1|.
TGTGCCACCAGACAGGGTGGAGGAAACACCATATATTTT
CATRQGGGNTIYF
>TRBJ2-7|TRBV27|TRBD2|.
TGTGCCAGCAGTTTAGGGACTAGCGGGACCGAGCAGTACTTC
CASSLGTSGTEQYF